This T cell receptor (beta chain) stems from a study of cytomegalovirus exposure and HLA in healthy donors. Notes on the study in general: Further analysis was carried out later, and it showed several of the most significant clusters appearing linked to common viral pathogens.

This CDR3 contains 17 residues. CDR1 is WNHNN and CDR2 is SYGVQD in the germline V gene (reference sequence). The ends lost 0 bases at V and 1 base at J; junction bases unmatched: 6. Unrecorded immune exposure was likely among donors, who were nominally healthy when sampled. Primers included in the PCR were 60 Vbeta and 13 Jbeta primers. Profiling relied on immunoSEQ multiplex PCR, and the TCRdb table lists in-frame clones only, not all of them. Seen here are around 200,000 clones, over 75% observed once, and the top ten hold less than 7%. A remark on this clone: Its antigen is not identified.

The chain uses TRBV10-1 and TRBJ2-3; 8 nucleotides agree with TRBD2. This sequence was found in a man aged 40-55 years in good health and CMV-seropositive. The material sequenced was PBMCs. The CDR3: CASSESGAGGGTDTQYF. In nucleotides, the CDR3 is TGCGCCAGCAGTGAGTCTGGGGCGGGGGGCGGCACAGATACGCAGTATTTT.